The rows below give T cell receptor beta chains drawn from one sample of a study of PD-1 blockade in classical Hodgkin lymphoma. Sequencing used immunoSEQ multiplex PCR; TCRdb keeps in-frame clones, though not all of them. The sample includes about 32,000 clones, roughly 90% of them seen just once. Sequencing was carried out using CD4+ T cells from blood. These receptors originate from a human donor with classical Hodgkin lymphoma. The CDR3 runs from the conserved cysteine through the conserved F or W. The order of the fields is V gene, clone size, CDR3 length, J gene, D gene, CDR3 protein, CDR3 DNA. D genes are given only for firm matches. Expanded clones are given a class, and other clones once, few, many or no size at all.

TRBV2	NA	14	TRBJ2-5	NA	CASSKQGSGETQYF	TGTGCCAGCAGCAAACAGGGTTCGGGGGAGACCCAGTACTTC
TRBV18	NA	17	TRBJ2-2	NA	CASSYTPFGGRGEELFF	TGTGCCAGCTCTTATACACCTTTTGGTGGACGGGGAGAGGAGCTGTTTTTT
TRBV19	NA	15	TRBJ2-1	TRBD1	CASSRGQGWDNEQFF	TGTGCCAGTAGTAGAGGACAGGGTTGGGACAATGAGCAGTTCTTC
TRBV5-1	NA	16	TRBJ2-5	TRBD2	CASSLAVAGGQETQYF	TGCGCCAGCAGCTTGGCGGTAGCGGGAGGCCAAGAGACCCAGTACTTC
TRBV21-1	NA	23	TRBJ1-1	NA	CASSKWGAGVGSTLGAMNTEAFF	TGTGCCAGCAGCAAATGGGGGGCGGGAGTGGGATCGACGTTGGGTGCCATGAACACTGAAGCTTTCTTT
TRBV18	NA	15	TRBJ1-1	TRBD1	CASSPLQGASTEAFF	TGTGCCAGCTCACCCTTACAGGGGGCTAGCACTGAAGCTTTCTTT
TRBV5-4	NA	13	TRBJ2-2	NA	CASSLDGAGELFF	TGTGCCAGCAGCTTGGATGGGGCCGGGGAGCTGTTTTTT
TRBV5-1	NA	13	TRBJ1-1	NA	CASGLREHTEAFF	TGCGCCAGCGGATTACGGGAGCACACTGAAGCTTTCTTT
TRBV7-2	NA	16	TRBJ2-1	NA	CASSSAGSGPYNEQFF	TGTGCCAGCAGCTCCGCCGGGAGCGGGCCCTACAATGAGCAGTTCTTC
TRBV6-1	once	15	TRBJ1-2	NA	CASSEVQGILSGYTF	TGTGCCAGCAGTGAGGTCCAGGGGATCTTGAGTGGCTACACCTTC
TRBV27	few	14	TRBJ1-1	NA	CASSLFDTNSEAFF	TGTGCCAGCAGTTTGTTTGACACGAACTCTGAAGCTTTCTTT
TRBV19	NA	20	TRBJ1-3	TRBD1	CASSALSPGAGGARGNTIYF	TGTGCCAGTAGTGCCCTCTCCCCCGGGGCAGGGGGCGCGAGGGGAAACACCATATATTTT
TRBV9	NA	14	TRBJ1-2	NA	CASSVDVDTYGYTF	TGTGCCAGCAGCGTAGACGTGGACACTTATGGCTACACCTTC
TRBV7-9	NA	13	TRBJ2-7	NA	CASSPFKVYEQYF	TGTGCCAGCAGCCCCTTCAAGGTCTACGAGCAGTACTTC
TRBV19	NA	15	TRBJ2-2	NA	CASSILGRGTGELFF	TGTGCCAGTAGTATTCTAGGGCGAGGCACCGGGGAGCTGTTTTTT
TRBV5-8	few	13	TRBJ1-3	NA	CASSFSSGNTIYF	TGTGCCAGCAGCTTTAGCTCTGGAAACACCATATATTTT
TRBV5-4	NA	17	TRBJ2-2	TRBD2	CASSPLMRREGTGELFF	TGTGCCAGCAGCCCCCTAATGCGACGGGAGGGCACCGGGGAGCTGTTTTTT
TRBV5-6	NA	17	TRBJ2-2	TRBD2	CASSLLAGGPGTGELFF	TGTGCCAGCAGCTTACTAGCGGGAGGGCCGGGCACCGGGGAGCTGTTTTTT
TRBV2	NA	12	TRBJ1-4	NA	CASSLSNEKLFF	TGTGCCAGCAGTCTCAGTAATGAAAAACTGTTTTTT
TRBV28	once	14	TRBJ2-7	NA	CASSLDGGPYEQYF	TGTGCCAGCAGTTTAGACGGAGGGCCCTACGAGCAGTACTTC
TRBV5-1	NA	13	TRBJ1-2	NA	CASSGVEAGGYTF	TGCGCCAGCAGCGGTGTGGAGGCGGGGGGCTACACCTTC
TRBV2	NA	15	TRBJ1-2	NA	CASNLARRANYGYTF	TGTGCCAGCAACCTAGCTAGGAGAGCTAACTATGGCTACACCTTC
TRBV5-1	NA	14	TRBJ1-1	NA	CASSFQPRDTEAFF	TGCGCCAGCAGCTTCCAGCCGCGGGACACTGAAGCTTTCTTT